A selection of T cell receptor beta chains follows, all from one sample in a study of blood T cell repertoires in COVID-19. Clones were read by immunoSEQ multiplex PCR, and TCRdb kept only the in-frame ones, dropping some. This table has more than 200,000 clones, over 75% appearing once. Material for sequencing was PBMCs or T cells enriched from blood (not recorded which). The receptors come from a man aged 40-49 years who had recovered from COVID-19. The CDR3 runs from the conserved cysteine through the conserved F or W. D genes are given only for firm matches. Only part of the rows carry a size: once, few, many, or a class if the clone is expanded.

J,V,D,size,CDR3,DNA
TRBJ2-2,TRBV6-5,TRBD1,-,CASSYSTGGAYGELFF,TGTGCCAGCAGTTACTCGACAGGGGGCGCTTACGGGGAGCTGTTTTTT
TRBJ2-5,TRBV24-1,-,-,CATSDGGAQETQYF,TGTGCCACCAGTGATGGTGGGGCTCAAGAGACCCAGTACTTC
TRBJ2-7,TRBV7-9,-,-,CASSLTGTSYEQYF,TGTGCCAGCAGCTTGACAGGAACCTCCTACGAGCAGTACTTC
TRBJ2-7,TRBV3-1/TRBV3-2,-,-,CASSQAHRYEQYF,TGTGCCAGCAGCCAAGCGCACAGGTACGAGCAGTACTTC
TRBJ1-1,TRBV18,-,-,CASSSGGDTEAFF,TGTGCCAGCTCCTCCGGAGGGGACACTGAAGCTTTCTTT
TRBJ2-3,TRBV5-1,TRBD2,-,CASSLTSGYTDTQYF,TGCGCCAGCAGCTTGACTAGCGGGTACACAGATACGCAGTATTTT
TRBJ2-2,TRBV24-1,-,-,CATSDFATRIGELFF,TGTGCCACCAGTGATTTCGCCACGAGGATCGGGGAGCTGTTTTTT
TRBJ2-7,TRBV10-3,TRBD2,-,CAISESTSWRYEQYF,TGTGCCATCAGTGAGTCGACTAGCTGGAGGTACGAGCAGTACTTC
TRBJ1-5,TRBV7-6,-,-,CASSLKPLPSGGQPQHF,TGTGCCAGCAGCTTAAAGCCCCTCCCTAGCGGGGGTCAGCCCCAGCATTTT
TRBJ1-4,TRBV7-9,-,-,CASSGQRGTNEKLFF,TGTGCCAGCAGCGGACAGAGGGGGACTAATGAAAAACTGTTTTTT
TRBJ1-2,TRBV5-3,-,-,CARSLQGTGGDGYTF,TGTGCCAGAAGCTTGCAAGGGACTGGTGGCGATGGCTACACCTTC
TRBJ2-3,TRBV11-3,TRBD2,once,CASSKGERERLDTQYF,TGTGCCAGCAGCAAGGGGGAGCGGGAGCGTCTAGATACGCAGTATTTT
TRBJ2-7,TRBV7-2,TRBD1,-,CASSLEGQGNSYEQYF,TGTGCCAGCAGCTTAGAGGGACAGGGTAACTCCTACGAGCAGTACTTC
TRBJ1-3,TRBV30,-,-,CAWSVTGGNTIYF,TGTGCCTGGAGTGTAACCGGGGGAAACACCATATATTTT
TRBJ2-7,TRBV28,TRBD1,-,CASRGTGWSYEQYF,TGTGCCAGCAGGGGGACAGGGTGGTCCTACGAGCAGTACTTC
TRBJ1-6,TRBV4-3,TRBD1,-,CASSQDLLRTGNNSPLHF,TGCGCCAGCAGCCAAGATCTGTTGCGGACAGGGAACAATTCACCCCTCCACTTT
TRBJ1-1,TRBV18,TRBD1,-,CASSQNRDRPNTEAFF,TGTGCCAGCTCACAAAACCGGGACAGGCCCAACACTGAAGCTTTCTTT
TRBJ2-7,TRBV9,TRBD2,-,CASSVVSGGSSYEQYF,TGTGCCAGCAGCGTAGTTAGCGGGGGGAGTTCCTACGAGCAGTACTTC
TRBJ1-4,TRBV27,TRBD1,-,CASSFYGTGEKLFF,TGTGCCAGCAGTTTCTACGGGACAGGGGAAAAACTGTTTTTT
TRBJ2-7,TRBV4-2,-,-,CASSQDMGTYYEQYF,TGTGCCAGCAGCCAAGATATGGGGACATACTACGAGCAGTACTTC
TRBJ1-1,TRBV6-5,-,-,CASSYSTVNTEAFF,TGTGCCAGCAGTTACTCCACGGTCAACACTGAAGCTTTCTTT
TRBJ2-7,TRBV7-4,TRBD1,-,CASSLEGGCTGTGGKHEQYF,TGTGCCAGCAGCTTAGAAGGAGGGTGTACCGGGACAGGGGGAAAACACGAGCAGTACTTC
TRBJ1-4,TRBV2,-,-,CASSEIGQFGEKLFF,TGTGCCAGCAGTGAAATCGGACAGTTTGGAGAAAAACTGTTTTTT
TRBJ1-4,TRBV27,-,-,CASSTLGATNEKLFF,TGTGCCAGCAGTACCCTAGGAGCAACTAATGAAAAACTGTTTTTT
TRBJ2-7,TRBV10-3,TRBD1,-,CAISESQTGVGSYEQYF,TGTGCCATCAGTGAGTCTCAGACAGGGGTAGGGTCCTACGAGCAGTACTTC
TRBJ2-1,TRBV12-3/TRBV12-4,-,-,CASSKPSNEQFF,TGTGCCAGCAGTAAGCCGAGCAATGAGCAGTTCTTC
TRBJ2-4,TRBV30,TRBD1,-,CAWSRFDRGDDIQYF,TGTGCCTGGAGTAGATTTGACAGGGGGGATGACATTCAGTACTTC
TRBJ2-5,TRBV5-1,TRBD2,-,CASSPGGGVQTQYF,TGCGCCAGCAGCCCGGGAGGGGGGGTACAGACCCAGTACTTC
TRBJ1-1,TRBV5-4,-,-,CASSQGQNTEAFF,TGTGCCAGCAGCCAAGGACAGAACACTGAAGCTTTCTTT
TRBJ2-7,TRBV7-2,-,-,CASSSPGGGGTYEQYF,TGTGCCAGCAGCTCCCCGGGGGGCGGGGGAACCTACGAGCAGTACTTC
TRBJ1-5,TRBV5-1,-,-,CARSAAGGDGQPQHF,TGCGCCCGCAGCGCCGCCGGGGGGGATGGGCAGCCCCAGCATTTT
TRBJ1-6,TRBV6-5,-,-,CASSLESGSYNSPLHF,TGTGCCAGCAGTTTAGAGTCAGGGTCCTATAATTCACCCCTCCACTTT
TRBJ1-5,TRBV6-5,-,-,CASRTRGVGNQPQHF,TGTGCCAGCAGGACCAGGGGAGTTGGCAATCAGCCCCAGCATTTT
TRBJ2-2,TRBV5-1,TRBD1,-,CASSSRDRVYTGELFF,TGCGCCAGCAGCTCCCGGGACAGGGTATACACCGGGGAGCTGTTTTTT
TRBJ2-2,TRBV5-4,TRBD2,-,CASSRGDGNTGELFF,TGTGCCAGCAGCCGGGGGGACGGGAACACCGGGGAGCTGTTTTTT
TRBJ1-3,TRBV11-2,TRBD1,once,CASSAGTGSGNTIYF,TGTGCCAGCAGCGCAGGGACAGGCTCTGGAAACACCATATATTTT
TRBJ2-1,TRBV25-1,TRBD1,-,CASAYFGTGVRNEQFF,TGTGCCAGCGCCTACTTTGGGACAGGGGTGCGCAATGAGCAGTTCTTC
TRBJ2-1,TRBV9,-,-,CASSVEWAGTYNEQFF,TGTGCCAGCAGCGTAGAATGGGCAGGGACCTACAATGAGCAGTTCTTC
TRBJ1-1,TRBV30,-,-,CAWNEGRGTEAFF,TGTGCCTGGAATGAGGGCCGGGGCACTGAAGCTTTCTTT
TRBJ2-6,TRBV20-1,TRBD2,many,CSASPAGREGSGANVLTF,TGCAGTGCTAGTCCCGCCGGACGGGAGGGGTCTGGGGCCAACGTCCTGACTTTC
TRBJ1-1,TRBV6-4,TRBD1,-,CASSPGTGGFTEAFF,TGTGCCAGCAGTCCCGGGACAGGGGGCTTCACTGAAGCTTTCTTT
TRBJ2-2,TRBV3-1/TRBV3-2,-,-,CASSRNTGSTGELFF,TGTGCCAGCAGCCGGAATACGGGAAGCACCGGGGAGCTGTTTTTT
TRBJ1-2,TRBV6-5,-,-,CASSYNEGTYTF,TGTGCCAGCAGTTACAATGAGGGTACCTACACCTTC
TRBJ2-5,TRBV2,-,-,CASSLSSRGQETQYF,TGTGCCAGCAGCCTGTCCTCCCGGGGCCAAGAGACCCAGTACTTC
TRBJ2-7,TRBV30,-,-,CAWSVFPPLTGTSYEQYF,TGTGCCTGGAGTGTTTTTCCCCCCCTGACAGGAACCTCCTACGAGCAGTACTTC
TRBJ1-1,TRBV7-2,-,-,CASSLSGSNTEAFF,TGTGCCAGCAGCTTATCAGGCTCGAACACTGAAGCTTTCTTT
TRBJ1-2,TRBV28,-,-,CAEAGGAGGYTF,TGTGCCGAAGCGGGAGGGGCTGGGGGCTACACCTTC
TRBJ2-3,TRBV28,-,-,CASSLPTDTQYF,TGTGCCAGCAGTTTACCTACAGATACGCAGTATTTT
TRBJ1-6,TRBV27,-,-,CASSFRGTNSPLHF,TGTGCCAGCAGTTTTCGGGGAACAAATTCACCCCTCCACTTT
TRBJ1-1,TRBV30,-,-,CAWGDKQGNTEAFF,TGTGCCTGGGGGGACAAACAGGGGAACACTGAAGCTTTCTTT
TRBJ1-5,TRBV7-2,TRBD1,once,CASSPGGSSNQPQHF,TGTGCCAGCAGCCCAGGGGGTAGCAGCAATCAGCCCCAGCATTTT
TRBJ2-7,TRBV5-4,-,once,CASSSPGEVYEQYF,TGTGCCAGCAGCAGCCCTGGAGAAGTCTACGAGCAGTACTTC
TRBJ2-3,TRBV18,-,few,CASSPGRSGMDTQYF,TGTGCCAGCTCACCAGGCAGGTCTGGAATGGATACGCAGTATTTT
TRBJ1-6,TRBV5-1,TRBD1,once,CASSSTGQVNSPLHF,TGCGCCAGCAGCTCGACCGGACAGGTTAATTCACCCCTCCACTTT
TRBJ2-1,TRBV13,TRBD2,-,CASSLRVAGGREQFF,TGTGCCAGCAGCTTACGGGTAGCGGGGGGGAGGGAGCAGTTCTTC
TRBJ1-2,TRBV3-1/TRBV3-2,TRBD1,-,CASSQDRDYGYTF,TGTGCCAGCAGCCAGGACAGGGACTATGGCTACACCTTC
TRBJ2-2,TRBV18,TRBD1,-,CASSPGTGNTGELFF,TGTGCCAGCTCACCTGGGACAGGCAACACCGGGGAGCTGTTTTTT
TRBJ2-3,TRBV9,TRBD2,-,CASSVGTSRLTDTQYF,TGTGCCAGCAGCGTAGGGACTAGCAGACTCACAGATACGCAGTATTTT
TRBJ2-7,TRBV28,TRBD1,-,CASSLGQGVNEQYF,TGTGCCAGCAGTTTGGGACAGGGGGTCAACGAGCAGTACTTC
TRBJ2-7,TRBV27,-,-,CASSLVNSYEQYF,TGTGCCTCCAGCCTAGTTAACTCCTACGAGCAGTACTTC